The entry below gives a single T cell receptor (beta chain) sequence along with its context. The target of this receptor is not known. No base qualities exist here, and no much larger clone lies one base off it. The immunoSEQ Assay was used to sequence TCR beta CDR3 regions from DNA. The original methods were these. To compute T cell density, TCR beta template counts were normalized to usable DNA, which was estimated by amplifying housekeeping genes. Using the preseqR package, richness was estimated by extrapolating to 120,000 templates for tissue samples and 400,000 templates for PBMC samples. Clonality was taken to be one minus Pielou's evenness. Differential abundance testing on productive amino-acid clonotypes, with a minimum total count of 5 and an alpha of 0.1, was used to identify tissue-enriched TCRs. The Jaccard Index and the Morisita Overlap Index were used to quantify repertoire overlap between compartments. GLIPH grouped TCR beta CDR3s together with public tetramer-defined viral CDR3s, and a viral motif had to include at least three viral sequences and also show V-gene enrichment. Here the immuneACCESS table is served through TCRdb, limited to in-frame sequences with V and J called. Missing clones are a known gap in these copies; in checked studies unresolved V genes cover under half, and the rest lacks a known reason. V, J and clone size derive from that table, while D and trimming were established from the DNA sequence. The sample profile shows tens of thousands of clones; around nine tenths of them were found once. The ten largest make up 20% to 25% of the sample.

The data originate from a study of T cells in localized non-small cell lung cancer (dated by TCRdb to the early 2020s). The study in broad terms: Comparing tumors with uninvolved tumor-adjacent lungs, the study looked at the T cell repertoires of fewer than 250 patients with early-stage NSCLC. Of the NSCLC patients, 120 to 150 were male and approximately 100 were female, and the mean age was about 69 years. The cohort consisted of approximately 240 treatment-naive NSCLC patients whose localized lung tumors had been resected.

The research as a whole found: The highest T cell clonality was observed in uninvolved tumor-adjacent lung, where clonality exceeded that of tumor, suggesting that antigenic responses were more focused in uninvolved tumor-adjacent lung. Because multi-region sequencing of the tumors was not done, intratumor heterogeneity could not be ruled out. A median of approximately 55 of the top 100 tumor clones were detected in paired uninvolved adjacent lung, and 25 to 35 of these tumor clones were also found among the top 100 clones of the paired uninvolved adjacent lung. Higher T cell density in blood was associated with longer overall survival, whereas higher clonality in adjacent lung was associated with shorter survival. Because of the exploratory design, TCR variables were selected using unadjusted p-values without false-discovery rate correction.

At diagnosis, peripheral blood, uninvolved tumor-adjacent lung and tumor were collected and were preserved as a mix of fresh-frozen and FFPE material. For TCR repertoire profiling, blood samples were analyzed in the form of peripheral blood mononuclear cells. V was cut back by 1 base and J by 8 bases, leaving a gap of 12 bases between them. The germline V gene yields SGDLS for CDR1 and YYNGEE for CDR2. The CDR3 starts with the cysteine, ends with the phenylalanine, and has 14 residues. CDR3 DNA only is kept here, 42 bases in frame from base 1. Sequences were derived from peripheral blood, sampled before any cancer treatment. The chain links TRBV9 with TRBJ1-4; D gene: possibly TRBD1, on 6 matching bases. This receptor was taken from a woman aged 40-69 years with stage I squamous cell lung carcinoma. In nucleotides, the sequence is TGTGCCAGCAGCGTACAGGGGACGGGAGAAAAACTGTTTTTT. This codes for CASSVQGTGEKLFF. The reference TRBV9 and TRBJ1-4 proteins fill in what lies around the CDR3, so the full variable domain reads DSGVTQTPKHLITATGQRVTLRCSPRSGDLSVYWYQQSLDQGLQFLIQYYNGEERAKGNILERFSAQQFPDLHSELNLSSLELGDSALYFCASSVQGTGEKLFFGSGTQLSVL.